This T cell receptor (beta chain) was identified during a study of T cells in Graves' hyperthyroidism and ophthalmopathy. The germline CDR1 and CDR2 sequences are SNHLY and FYNNEI. The CDR3 runs to 16 residues. Trimming pared 6 bases from V and 2 bases from J, leaving 14 bases between. There were TCR beta CDR3 regions amplified from RNA transcripts. The TCR CDR3 first-round RT-PCR relied on the HTBI primer set. Each CDR3 protein is one row after TCRdb ran MiXCR on the multiplex PCR reads. The data show about 300,000 distinct CDR3 sequences, around 20% seen once. The sample holds many counts of this clonotype.

The chain combines TRBV2 with TRBJ1-6; tentative D call: TRBD1 (5 bases). This TCR derives from a man aged 50-59 years with Graves' ophthalmopathy. The sequenced material came from blood. DNA of the CDR3: TGTGCCAGCAGCCCTTCGGGGGTGGCCTATAATTCACCCCTCCACTTT. Amino acid sequence: CASSPSGVAYNSPLHF.